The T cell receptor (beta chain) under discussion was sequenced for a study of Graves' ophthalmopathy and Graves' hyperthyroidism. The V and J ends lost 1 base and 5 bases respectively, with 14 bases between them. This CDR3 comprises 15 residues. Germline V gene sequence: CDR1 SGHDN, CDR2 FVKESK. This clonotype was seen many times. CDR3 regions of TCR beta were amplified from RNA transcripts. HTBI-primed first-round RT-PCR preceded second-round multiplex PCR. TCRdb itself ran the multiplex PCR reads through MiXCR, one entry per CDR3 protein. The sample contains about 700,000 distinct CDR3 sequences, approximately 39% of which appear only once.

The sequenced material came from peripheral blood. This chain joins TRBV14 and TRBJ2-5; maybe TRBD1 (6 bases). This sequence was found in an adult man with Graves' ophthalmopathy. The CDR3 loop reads CASSQGTVVGETQYF. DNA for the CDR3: TGTGCCAGCAGCCAAGGGACAGTGGTCGGGGAGACCCAGTACTTC.